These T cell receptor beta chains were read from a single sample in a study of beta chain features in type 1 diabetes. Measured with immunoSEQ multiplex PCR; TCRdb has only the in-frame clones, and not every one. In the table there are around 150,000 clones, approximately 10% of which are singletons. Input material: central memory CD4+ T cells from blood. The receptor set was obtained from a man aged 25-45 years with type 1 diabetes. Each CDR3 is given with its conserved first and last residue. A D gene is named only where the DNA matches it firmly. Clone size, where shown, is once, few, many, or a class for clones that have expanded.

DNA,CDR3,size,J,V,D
TGTGCCAGCAGCCCCCGAGGGAGCGGGGGGTCTGGGGCGCAGTATTTT,CASSPRGSGGSGAQYF,few,TRBJ2-3,TRBV7-9,TRBD2
TGTGCCAGCAGGACGTTCGGGGAGACCCAGTACTTC,CASRTFGETQYF,-,TRBJ2-5,TRBV28,-
TGTGCCAGCAGCAGCGGACAGGGGGCAGGGGAGACCCAGTACTTC,CASSSGQGAGETQYF,few,TRBJ2-5,TRBV5-4,TRBD1
TGTGCCAGCAGCTTACGCGGGACTAGCGGGAGGTCAGACAATGAGCAGTTCTTC,CASSLRGTSGRSDNEQFF,few,TRBJ2-1,TRBV7-8,TRBD2
TGCGCCAGCAGCCAAGAACAGGGGAGCACTGAAGCTTTCTTT,CASSQEQGSTEAFF,few,TRBJ1-1,TRBV4-3,TRBD1
TGTGCCAGCAGCTTGCAGGGGGCGCGAAGAGAAAAACTGTTTTTT,CASSLQGARREKLFF,-,TRBJ1-4,TRBV5-5,TRBD1
TGTGCCAGCTCACAGAGCGCAGGGCTCACTGAAGCTTTCTTT,CASSQSAGLTEAFF,few,TRBJ1-1,TRBV18,-
TGTGCCAGCAGTGGGGAGGGCCTATGGAATGAGCAGTTCTTC,CASSGEGLWNEQFF,-,TRBJ2-1,TRBV28,TRBD2
TGTGCCAGCACCGGGACAGGCCAAGAGACCCAGTACTTC,CASTGTGQETQYF,-,TRBJ2-5,TRBV28,TRBD1
TGTGCCACCAGCATCCTGGGCCCGTCTGAAAAACTGTTTTTT,CATSILGPSEKLFF,-,TRBJ1-4,TRBV15,-
TGTGCCAGCAGACTAATGCAGGGTGGCTACACCTTC,CASRLMQGGYTF,few,TRBJ1-2,TRBV28,-
TGTGCCAGCAGTTCCCTACTAGCGAAATCCTACAATGAGCAGTTCTTC,CASSSLLAKSYNEQFF,few,TRBJ2-1,TRBV6-5,TRBD2
TGTGCCAGCCAGTGGTCAGGGAAGAACTATGGCTACACCTTC,CASQWSGKNYGYTF,many,TRBJ1-2,TRBV28,-
TGCGCCAGCAGCTTGGGCCAGGCCACTGAAGCTTTCTTT,CASSLGQATEAFF,-,TRBJ1-1,TRBV5-1,-
TGTGCCAGCAGCGTAGCCTCTAGCACAGATACGCAGTATTTT,CASSVASSTDTQYF,-,TRBJ2-3,TRBV7-3,-
TGCGCCAGCAGCTCGTTTTCAGGAAACACTGAAGCTTTCTTT,CASSSFSGNTEAFF,-,TRBJ1-1,TRBV5-1,-
TGTGCCAGCAGCTTAGGAGGTGAAAAACTGTTTTTT,CASSLGGEKLFF,few,TRBJ1-4,TRBV7-9,-
TGTGCCAGCAGTTTTGGACAGGAAATTCAGTACTTC,CASSFGQEIQYF,-,TRBJ2-4,TRBV2,TRBD1
TGCAGCGTTGAAGGACTAGCGGGAGCGTCCTACGAGCAGTACTTC,CSVEGLAGASYEQYF,many,TRBJ2-7,TRBV29-1,TRBD2
TGTGCCAGCAGGTCCCGGACTAGCGGGGGATATACGCAGTATTTT,CASRSRTSGGYTQYF,-,TRBJ2-3,TRBV7-2,TRBD2
TGTGCCAGCAGCTCGGGACAGGGGGTTGAAAAACTGTTTTTT,CASSSGQGVEKLFF,few,TRBJ1-4,TRBV27,TRBD1
TGTGCCAGCAGTCCGGAGGGAACCTACGAGCAGTACTTC,CASSPEGTYEQYF,-,TRBJ2-7,TRBV7-9,-
TGTGCCAGCAGCTTCACAGGGGGCGGCTACACCTTC,CASSFTGGGYTF,-,TRBJ1-2,TRBV7-2,TRBD1
TGCGCCAGCAGCGGGGGGGACTTCCTTTACGAGCAGTACTTC,CASSGGDFLYEQYF,-,TRBJ2-7,TRBV5-1,TRBD2
TGTGCCAGCAGTGAAGGCCCAGGGGAGCAGTTCTTC,CASSEGPGEQFF,few,TRBJ2-1,TRBV2,-
TGTGCCAGCAGCTTAGATCGGGGAGTGCAAGTCTACGAGCAGTACTTC,CASSLDRGVQVYEQYF,-,TRBJ2-7,TRBV7-2,-
TGCGCCAGCAGCCACCCGGCGGCCAACTATGGCTACACCTTC,CASSHPAANYGYTF,few,TRBJ1-2,TRBV4-1,-
TGTGCCAGCAGCGTAGGAGCAGGAGGAGAGCAGTACTTC,CASSVGAGGEQYF,-,TRBJ2-7,TRBV9,-
TGTGCCAGCAGCGCACAGGGGGGGACTGAAGCTTTCTTT,CASSAQGGTEAFF,-,TRBJ1-1,TRBV7-9,TRBD1
TGTGCCAGCGGCAAGAGCGGGGCCACAGATACGCAGTATTTT,CASGKSGATDTQYF,few,TRBJ2-3,TRBV5-4,TRBD2
TGTGCCAGCAGCGATGCATGGGCCAGGGAAGATACGCAGTATTTT,CASSDAWAREDTQYF,few,TRBJ2-3,TRBV7-9,-
TGTGCCAGCAGCATGGGACCGGCCGTGGCGGGAGATACGCAGTATTTT,CASSMGPAVAGDTQYF,few,TRBJ2-3,TRBV5-6,-
TGCGCCAGCAGCTTGGGGACTAGCGAAATCCATGAGCAGTTCTTC,CASSLGTSEIHEQFF,-,TRBJ2-1,TRBV5-1,TRBD2
TGTGCCAGCAGTTTAGACAGGGGGTCCTACAATGAGCAGTTCTTC,CASSLDRGSYNEQFF,-,TRBJ2-1,TRBV27,TRBD1
TGTGCCAGCAGCTTAGCGAGGGGACTGAACTACGAGCAGTACTTC,CASSLARGLNYEQYF,-,TRBJ2-7,TRBV7-2,-
TGCAGCGTCGGACTAGCAGCATACAATGAGCAGTTCTTC,CSVGLAAYNEQFF,few,TRBJ2-1,TRBV29-1,TRBD2
TGCAGCGTTGCGGACAGGGGCACTGAAGCTTTCTTT,CSVADRGTEAFF,few,TRBJ1-1,TRBV29-1,TRBD1
TGTGCCAGCAGCGCAACAGGGAGCAATCAGCCCCAGCATTTT,CASSATGSNQPQHF,few,TRBJ1-5,TRBV9,-
TGTGCCAGCAGCCTCGGACTAGGTCGAGATACGCAGTATTTT,CASSLGLGRDTQYF,-,TRBJ2-3,TRBV7-3,TRBD2
TGTGCCAGCAGCTTAGGGGGGGGACGTTCCGGGACTACGCAGTATTTT,CASSLGGGRSGTTQYF,few,TRBJ2-3,TRBV7-2,TRBD2
TGCGCCAGCAGCCAAGATGGCCAGAACAATGAGCAGTTCTTC,CASSQDGQNNEQFF,-,TRBJ2-1,TRBV4-3,-
TGTGCCAGCAGGACGGGACTAGCGGGAGAAACACAGCTCTTC,CASRTGLAGETQLF,-,TRBJ2-1,TRBV2,TRBD2
TGTGCCACCGTGCCTAGCGGGAGTCCTCTCTACAATGAGCAGTTCTTC,CATVPSGSPLYNEQFF,few,TRBJ2-1,TRBV15,TRBD2
TGTGCCTGGAGTGTACAACTGGGAGATGGCTACACCTTC,CAWSVQLGDGYTF,-,TRBJ1-2,TRBV30,-
TGTGCCAGCAGCTTGGGTCCGGGACAGATGAACTACGAGCAGTACTTC,CASSLGPGQMNYEQYF,few,TRBJ2-7,TRBV5-4,TRBD1
TGTGCCTGGAGTGCCGGACTCAGCAATCAGCCCCAGCATTTT,CAWSAGLSNQPQHF,few,TRBJ1-5,TRBV30,-
TGCGCCAGCAGCCGGGACAGGGGGCGATTGGAAAACTATGGCTACACCTTC,CASSRDRGRLENYGYTF,-,TRBJ1-2,TRBV4-3,TRBD1
TGTGCCAGCAGATCCTATACGCCCACCGGGGAAGAGCAGTACTTC,CASRSYTPTGEEQYF,few,TRBJ2-7,TRBV6-5,-
TGTGCCAGCTCACCACCAGGGACTAGTCTCTTCTACGAGCAGTACTTC,CASSPPGTSLFYEQYF,-,TRBJ2-7,TRBV18,TRBD2
TGTGCCAGCTCACCGGGGCAGGGTGGAACTGAAGCTTTCTTT,CASSPGQGGTEAFF,-,TRBJ1-1,TRBV18,-
TGTGCCAGCAGCCTAACACGGAGATCAACTGAAGCTTTCTTT,CASSLTRRSTEAFF,few,TRBJ1-1,TRBV2,-
TGTGCCAGCAGCTTAGCGGCACAATACGAGCAGTACTTC,CASSLAAQYEQYF,-,TRBJ2-7,TRBV7-2,-
TGTGCCAGTAGTACCGGGACAGGGGCTGAAGCTTTCTTT,CASSTGTGAEAFF,few,TRBJ1-1,TRBV19,TRBD1
TGTGCCAGCAGTGGGTATGGAGGGCCGGATACGCAGTATTTT,CASSGYGGPDTQYF,-,TRBJ2-3,TRBV7-8,-
TGCGCCAGCAGCCTAGCGGGGAGGGAGACCCAGTACTTC,CASSLAGRETQYF,-,TRBJ2-5,TRBV5-1,TRBD2
TGCAGCGTTGAGCGGGACTTACTCACAGATACGCAGTATTTT,CSVERDLLTDTQYF,-,TRBJ2-3,TRBV29-1,-
TGTGCCACCTCCGGGAGGGAGCAGTTCTTC,CATSGREQFF,-,TRBJ2-1,TRBV25-1,TRBD2